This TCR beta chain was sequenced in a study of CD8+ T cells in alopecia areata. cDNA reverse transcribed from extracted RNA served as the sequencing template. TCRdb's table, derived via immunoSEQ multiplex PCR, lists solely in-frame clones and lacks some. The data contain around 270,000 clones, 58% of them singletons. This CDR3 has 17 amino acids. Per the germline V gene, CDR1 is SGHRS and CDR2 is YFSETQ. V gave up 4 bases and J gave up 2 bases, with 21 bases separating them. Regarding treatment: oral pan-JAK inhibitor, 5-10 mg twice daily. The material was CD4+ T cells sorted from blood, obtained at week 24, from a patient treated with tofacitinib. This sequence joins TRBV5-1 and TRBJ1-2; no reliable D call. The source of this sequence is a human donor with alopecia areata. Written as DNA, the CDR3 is TGCGCCAGCAGCCCAGGAGGGAGGGAGACTCACAACTATGGCTACACCTTC. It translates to CASSPGGRETHNYGYTF. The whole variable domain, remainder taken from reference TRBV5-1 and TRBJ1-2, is KAGVTQTPRYLIKTRGQQVTLSCSPISGHRSVSWYQQTPGQGLQFLFEYFSETQRNKGNFPGRFSGRQFSNSRSEMNVSTLELGDSALYLCASSPGGRETHNYGYTFGSGTRLTVV.